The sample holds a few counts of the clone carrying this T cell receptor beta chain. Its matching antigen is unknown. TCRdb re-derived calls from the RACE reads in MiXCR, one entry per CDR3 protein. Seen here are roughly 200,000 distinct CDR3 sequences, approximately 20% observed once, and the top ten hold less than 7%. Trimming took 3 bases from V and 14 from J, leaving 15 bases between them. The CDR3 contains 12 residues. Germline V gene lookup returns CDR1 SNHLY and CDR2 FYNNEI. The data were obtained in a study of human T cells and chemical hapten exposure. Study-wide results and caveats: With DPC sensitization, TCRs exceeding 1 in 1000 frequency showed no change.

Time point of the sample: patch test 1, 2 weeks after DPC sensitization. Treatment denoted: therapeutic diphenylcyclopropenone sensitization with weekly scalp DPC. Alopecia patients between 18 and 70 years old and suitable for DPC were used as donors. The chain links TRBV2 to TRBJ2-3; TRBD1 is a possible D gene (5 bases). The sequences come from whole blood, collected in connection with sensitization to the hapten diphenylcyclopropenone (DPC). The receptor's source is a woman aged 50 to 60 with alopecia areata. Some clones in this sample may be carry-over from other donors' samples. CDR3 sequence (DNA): TGTGCCAGCAGTGAGGGGCTTCCCCCATGGTATTTT. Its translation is CASSEGLPPWYF.